This T cell receptor beta chain stems from a study of shared clonotypes between healthy human individuals. Study-wide results and caveats: A handful of donors held 4.5% to 5% of naive CD4 clonotypes in common. Estimated richness values were generally larger in naive subsets than in memory subsets. Deeper or shallower sequencing was expected to change how clonotypes are shared among donors.

Generated by immunoSEQ multiplex PCR, the TCRdb table keeps only in-frame clones and is missing some. Of approximately 640,000 clones detected, roughly 78% appear once; the ten largest clones hold approximately 1.8%. On this clone: Its specificity is unknown.

There were no recent acute infections or vaccinations among the donors, who were healthy HIV-negative adults. The CDR3 consists of 14 residues. The germline V gene encodes CDR1 SGHTA and CDR2 FQGNSA. With V trimmed by 4 bases and J by 7 bases, 9 bases remained unmatched. Sequenced input: memory CD4+ T cells sorted from blood. The subset: CD45RA-negative fraction. The genes are TRBV7-2 and TRBJ2-7, with 8 bases fitting TRBD1. The TCR was taken from a woman under 40 in good health. The CDR3 region is CASSSGQGFREQYF. CDR3 nucleotide sequence: TGTGCCAGCAGCTCAGGACAGGGTTTCAGAGAGCAGTACTTC.